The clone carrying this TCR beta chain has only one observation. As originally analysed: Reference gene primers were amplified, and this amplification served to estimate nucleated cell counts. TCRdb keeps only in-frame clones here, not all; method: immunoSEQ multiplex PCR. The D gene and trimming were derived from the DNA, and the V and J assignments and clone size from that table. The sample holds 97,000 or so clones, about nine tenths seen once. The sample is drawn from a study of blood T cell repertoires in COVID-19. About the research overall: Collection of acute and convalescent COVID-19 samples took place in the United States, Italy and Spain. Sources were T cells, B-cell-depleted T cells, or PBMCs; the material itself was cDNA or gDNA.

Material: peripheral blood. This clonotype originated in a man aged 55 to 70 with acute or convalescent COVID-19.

The CDR3 loop is CASSSRDRKDQYF. The CDR3 region has the DNA TGTGCCAGCAGTTCCCGGGACAGGAAGGATCAGTACTTC. V gene TRBV27 combines with J gene TRBJ2-7, with 8 bases identical to TRBD1. In germline, CDR1 is MNHEY, CDR2 SMNVEV (reference sequence). V was clipped by 4 bases and J by 10 bases; unmatched bases: 9. CDR3 length: 13 amino acids.